These 25 T cell receptor beta chains came from one sample sequenced in a study of blood T cell repertoires in COVID-19 (dated by TCRdb to about 2020). The protocol used for the library was the immunoSEQ multiplex PCR assay. Sourced from immuneACCESS, this table was stored by TCRdb with only in-frame sequences that have V and J called. A share of the clones is absent; for the studies checked, an unresolved V gene accounts for under half, and the remainder has no known explanation. This sample lists 150,000 to 200,000 clones; approximately 82% were detected once. Of the sample, 4.4% is held by the ten largest clones. Material for sequencing was PBMCs or T cells enriched from blood (not recorded which). The receptors derive from a woman aged 50 to 60 who had recovered from COVID-19.

This rearrangement joins TRBV7-9 to TRBJ1-5; D is ambiguous. The V end was cut by 2 bases, the J end by 7 bases, with 6 bases between. CDR3 length: 12 residues. Germline V gene lookup returns CDR1 SEHNR and CDR2 FQNEAQ (reference sequence). CDR3 loop: CASSLTEQPQHF. The CDR3 bases are TGTGCCAGCAGCTTAACCGAGCAGCCCCAGCATTTT.

The rearrangement uses TRBV7-2 and TRBJ2-5, with 7 nucleotides matching TRBD2. CDR3 length: 17 residues. Germline lookup yields CDR1 SGHTA and CDR2 FQGNSA. The V and J ends lost 1 base and 7 bases, in that order; junction bases with no gene match: 15. Here the CDR3 reads CASSLGPTRAGDGTQYF. The CDR3 coding sequence is TGTGCCAGCAGCTTAGGGCCCACGAGGGCGGGGGATGGGACCCAGTACTTC.

This chain joins TRBV7-9 and TRBJ1-4; D is ambiguous. The V gene's germline CDR1 is SEHNR and CDR2 FQNEAQ (reference sequence). V was shortened by 5 bases and J by 6 bases, with 13 bases between the two germline ends. The CDR3 is 14 residues long. The CDR3 loop is CASSRGGRDEKLFF. The CDR3 DNA is TGTGCCAGCAGCCGTGGAGGAAGAGATGAAAAACTGTTTTTT.

V gene TRBV19 combines with J gene TRBJ1-2; TRBD1 matches at 7 bases. The CDR3 length is 16 residues. V lost 2 bases and J lost 7; bases outside the gene matches: 13. Per the germline V gene, CDR1 is LNHDA and CDR2 is SQIVND (reference sequence). CDR3 in DNA: TGTGCCAGTAGTATAACGGACAGGACGGGTTTCGCTGGCTACACCTTC. This gives the protein CASSITDRTGFAGYTF.

This chain joins TRBV11-3 and TRBJ2-4, with D hard to call. In germline, CDR1 is SGHNT, CDR2 YENEEA. V shed 1 base and J shed 1 base, with 8 bases lying between them. The CDR3 spans 15 residues. In DNA form, the CDR3 reads TGTGCCAGCAGCTTAGTCCAGGCCGCCAAAAACATTCAGTACTTC. Translation: CASSLVQAAKNIQYF.

This sequence joins TRBV7-9 and TRBJ2-1, with 9 bases aligning to TRBD2. This CDR3 is 15 amino acids long. The trim removed 5 bases at V and 0 bases at J, leaving 2 bases unmatched. CDR1 and CDR2 (germline): SEHNR, FQNEAQ (reference sequence). The CDR3 region has the DNA TGTGCCAGCAGCCGTAGCGGGGGCTCCTACAATGAGCAGTTCTTC. It encodes CASSRSGGSYNEQFF.

V and J are TRBV5-1 and TRBJ2-1; TRBD1 aligns across 9 bases. The length of the CDR3 is 15 residues. Germline trimming cut 4 bases from V and 2 bases from J; bases unmatched to any gene: 4. The V gene's germline CDR1 is SGHRS and CDR2 YFSETQ. CDR3 in DNA: TGCGCCAGCAGCCGCGGACAGGGGACCTACAATGAGCAGTTCTTC. Translated, it gives CASSRGQGTYNEQFF.

The rearrangement joins TRBV12-3 or TRBV12-4 to TRBJ1-1, with a tentative D call TRBD1 (6 bases). CDR3 length: 13 residues. Trimming removed 8 bases from V and 1 base from J, with 11 bases in between. This chain's CDR3 is CASRRQANTEAFF. As DNA, the CDR3 is TGTGCCAGCCGTCGACAGGCGAACACTGAAGCTTTCTTT.

The V and J genes are TRBV7-8 and TRBJ2-7, with D hard to call. The germline CDR1 and CDR2 sequences are SGHVS and FQNEAQ. CDR3 size: 15 residues. Trimming removed 5 bases from V and 0 bases from J, with 14 bases in between. The CDR3: CASSRGREDSYEQYV. The CDR3 DNA reads as TGTGCCAGCAGCCGAGGTCGAGAGGACTCCTACGAGCAGTACGTC.

The chain employs TRBV4-1 and TRBJ2-5; 7 bases are a match to TRBD1. The trim removed 5 bases at V and 2 bases at J, leaving 5 bases unmatched. Germline CDR1 reads MGHRA; CDR2 reads YSYEKL. The CDR3 is 14 residues long. The CDR3 reads CASSKGTVQETQYF. Written as DNA, the CDR3 is TGCGCCAGCAGCAAAGGGACAGTTCAAGAGACCCAGTACTTC.

V and J are TRBV7-9 and TRBJ2-1; 13 bases match TRBD2. Germline V CDR1 and CDR2: SEHNR, FQNEAQ (reference sequence). The CDR3 length is 15 residues. V dropped 5 bases and J dropped 9; count of bases not matched to a gene: 7. DNA for the CDR3: TGTGCCAGCAGCCGTGGGACTAGCGGGGCTAGTGAGCAGTTCTTC. It translates to CASSRGTSGASEQFF.

This clone appeared a few times. V is TRBV11-2 and J is TRBJ2-1, with D maybe TRBD2 (6 bases). CDR3 length: 14 residues. V gave up 6 bases and J gave up 12 bases, with 21 bases separating them. Looked up from germline, CDR1 is SGHAT and CDR2 is FQNNGV. This chain's CDR3 is CASSPERRDSRQFF. The CDR3 DNA is TGTGCCAGCAGTCCAGAAAGACGGGACTCGAGGCAGTTCTTC.

Remarks on this clone: This CDR3 is also generated by other DNA sequences in the sample. The chain has TRBV2 and TRBJ1-3, with TRBD1 as a possible D gene (5 bases). The V end lost 3 bases, the J end lost 0 bases, and 9 bases lay between the germline ends. The V gene's germline CDR1 is SNHLY and CDR2 FYNNEI. The CDR3 is 15 amino acids. The DNA of the CDR3 is TGTGCCAGCAGTGAGGGACTGCTCTCTGGAAACACCATATATTTT. Encoded protein: CASSEGLLSGNTIYF.

This chain connects TRBV19 to TRBJ1-5; TRBD1 might be the D (6 bases). The CDR3 extends over 16 amino acids. Germline CDR1 reads LNHDA; CDR2 reads SQIVND (reference sequence). V was shortened by 7 bases and J by 2 bases, with 18 bases between the two germline ends. CDR3 DNA sequence: TGTGCCAGTAAACAGGGATTCGGGTTCGGCAATCAGCCCCAGCATTTT. It codes for CASKQGFGFGNQPQHF.

This clone has only a few counts. V and J are TRBV6-5 and TRBJ2-7; 7 bases line up with TRBD2. V was pared by 6 bases and J by 4 bases, with 9 bases of the junction left unmatched. This CDR3 spans 14 amino acids. Germline loops: CDR1 MNHEY, CDR2 SVGAGI. The CDR3 region is CASSQLRGGYEQYV. CDR3 sequence (DNA): TGTGCCAGCAGCCAGCTTCGCGGGGGATACGAGCAGTACGTC.

The genes are TRBV11-2 and TRBJ2-7, with TRBD1 matching over 7 bases. Trimming took 5 bases from V and 4 from J; bases not matched to a gene: 5. The CDR3 has 13 amino acids. Germline CDR1 SGHAT, CDR2 FQNNGV. The chain's CDR3 is CASSRQGRYEQYV. The CDR3, as DNA: TGTGCCAGCAGCCGACAGGGAAGATACGAGCAGTACGTC.

The CDR3 reads CSVLPPSGRINEQFF. CDR3 sequence (DNA): TGCAGCGTTCTTCCACCTTCGGGAAGAATTAATGAGCAGTTCTTC. The rearrangement joins TRBV29-1 to TRBJ2-1, with D possibly matching TRBD2 (5 bases). This CDR3 has 15 residues. CDR1 and CDR2 from the germline V gene are SQVTM and ANQGSEA. V was cut by 5 bases and J by 7 bases, with 21 bases left in between.

This chain joins TRBV30 and TRBJ2-6; D is possibly TRBD2 (5 bases). V lost 5 bases to trimming and J lost 2 bases, with 16 bases between them. Germline V gene sequence: CDR1 GTSNPN, CDR2 SVGIG (reference sequence). This CDR3 spans 16 amino acids. For the CDR3, the DNA is TGTGCCTGGGATACGGGGATTCTGCCTGGGGCCAACGTCCTGACTTTC. Its protein is CAWDTGILPGANVLTF.

The V gene is TRBV6-5, the J gene TRBJ2-2; 9 bases align to TRBD1. V was pared by 6 bases and J by 4 bases, with 6 bases of the junction left unmatched. Germline V CDR1 and CDR2: MNHEY, SVGAGI. The CDR3 is made up of 15 amino acids. CDR3 region: CASSGQGMATGELFF. DNA of the CDR3: TGTGCCAGCAGCGGACAGGGGATGGCCACCGGGGAGCTGTTTTTT.

This chain links TRBV27 with TRBJ2-1; no definite D call. The CDR3 covers 13 residues. In germline, CDR1 is MNHEY, CDR2 SMNVEV (reference sequence). Between the trimmed V and J ends, which lost 2 bases and 2 bases, there was a span of 4 bases. The CDR3 loop reads CASSLAAYNEQFF. CDR3 DNA sequence: TGTGCCAGCAGTTTAGCGGCCTACAATGAGCAGTTCTTC.

V gene TRBV3-1 (or the pseudogene TRBV3-2) combines with J gene TRBJ2-4; TRBD1 aligns across 7 bases. J gave up 9 bases and V 1 base, and 0 bases lay outside the gene matches. CDR3 length equals 12 residues. The germline CDR1 and CDR2 sequences are LGHDT and YNNKEL (reference sequence). This CDR3 reads CASSQGTGIQYF. In nucleotides, the CDR3 is TGTGCCAGCAGCCAAGGGACAGGCATTCAGTACTTC.

This chain links TRBV24-1 with TRBJ1-1; D unclear. The CDR3 is 14 amino acids. Germline V gives CDR1 KGHDR, CDR2 SFDVKD. Between the trimmed V and J ends, which lost 0 bases and 5 bases, there was a span of 9 bases. CDR3 in DNA: TGTGCCACCAGTGATTTGCAGCGAGGTACTGAAGCTTTCTTT. Its translation: CATSDLQRGTEAFF.

This clone came up many times. The chain links TRBV10-1 to TRBJ1-3; TRBD1 might be the D (6 bases). Trimming left V 6 bases short and J 3 bases short, with 9 bases between. The CDR3 sequence is 13 residues long. Germline V CDR1 and CDR2: WNHNN, SYGVQD (reference sequence). The CDR3 here is CASSRTDGNTIYF. CDR3 nucleotides: TGCGCCAGCAGCAGGACAGATGGAAACACCATATATTTT.

By share of the sample, this clone is medium-sized. The chain uses TRBV5-6 and TRBJ2-3; D possibly corresponds to TRBD1 (5 bases). The germline V and J ends were trimmed by 4 bases and 6 bases, with 18 bases remaining between them. The CDR3 length is 15 residues. In germline, CDR1 is SGHDT, CDR2 YYEEEE. DNA of the CDR3: TGTGCCAGCAGCGCCCCAGGGATAGAGGTTGATACGCAGTATTTT. This translates into CASSAPGIEVDTQYF.

The chain joins TRBV19 to TRBJ1-1; unclear D gene. The CDR3 length is 15 residues. Germline V gene lookup returns CDR1 LNHDA and CDR2 SQIVND (reference sequence). Trimming removed 5 bases at V and 1 base at J, with 14 bases between. The CDR3 spells CASSVGGGGNTEAFF. DNA of the CDR3: TGTGCCAGTAGTGTGGGTGGAGGCGGGAACACTGAAGCTTTCTTT. Supplemented by reference TRBV19 and TRBJ1-1, the full variable domain reads DGGITQSPKYLFRKEGQNVTLSCEQNLNHDAMYWYRQDPGQGLRLIYYSQIVNDFQKGDIAEGYSVSREKKESFPLTVTSAQKNPTAFYLCASSVGGGGNTEAFFGQGTRLTVV.